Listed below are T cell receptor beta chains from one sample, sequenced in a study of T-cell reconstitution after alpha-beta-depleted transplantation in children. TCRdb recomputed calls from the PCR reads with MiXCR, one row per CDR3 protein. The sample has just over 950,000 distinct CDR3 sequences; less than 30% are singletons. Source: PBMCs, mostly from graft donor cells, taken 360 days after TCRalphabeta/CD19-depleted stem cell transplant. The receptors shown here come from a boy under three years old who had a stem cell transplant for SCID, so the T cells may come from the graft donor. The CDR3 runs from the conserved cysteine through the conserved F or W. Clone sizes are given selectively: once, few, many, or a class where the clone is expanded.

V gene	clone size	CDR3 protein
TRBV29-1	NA	CSVWSGGAYEQYF
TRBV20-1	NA	CSASVGGAGTEAFF
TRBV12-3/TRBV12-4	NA	CASSYRLAGGFSSYNEQFF
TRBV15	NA	CATSGGVVAQETQYF
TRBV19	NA	CASSIVLSGFTDTQYF
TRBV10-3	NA	CAIRPEEGPYQPQHF
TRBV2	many	CASSELTVQETQYF
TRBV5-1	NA	CASTLRTGLLATEAFF
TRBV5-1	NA	CASSLDFTGGDYGYTF
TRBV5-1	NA	CASGPLAGPDTQYF
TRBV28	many	CASKLGTPSSYEQYF
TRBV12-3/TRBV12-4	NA	CASRDLDRAGYEQFF
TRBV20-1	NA	CSAVISGGAGELFF
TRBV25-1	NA	CASSEKLAGKNEQFF
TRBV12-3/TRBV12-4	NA	CASSFDSTDTEAFF